This is a list of T cell receptor beta chains from one sample in a study of technical replicates of blood from a few donors. TCRdb keeps only in-frame clones here, not all; method: immunoSEQ multiplex PCR. Found here are tens of thousands of clones, 95% of them singletons; the top ten hold around 0.39%. The sequencing input was T cells isolated from PBMCs. The receptors originated from a human donor in good health. Each CDR3 is given with its conserved first and last residue. Fields, in order: V gene, J gene, D gene, clone size, CDR3 DNA, CDR3 protein. D genes are given only for firm matches. Expanded clones get a size class; other rows say once, few or many, or leave the size out.

TRBV7-3	TRBJ1-3	.	.	TGTGCCAGCAGCCAGGGACTGACTGGAAACACCATATATTTT	CASSQGLTGNTIYF
TRBV4-1	TRBJ2-3	TRBD2	.	TGCGCCAGCAGCCAAGCCCCCCGAGCGGGAGCAGATACGCAGTATTTT	CASSQAPRAGADTQYF
TRBV7-6	TRBJ2-1	TRBD2	.	TGTGCCAGCAGCTCAGGTAGCGGGTTTGAGCAGTTCTTC	CASSSGSGFEQFF
TRBV19	TRBJ1-4	TRBD1	.	TGTGCCAGTAGTATTGGGACAGGGGTTGAAAAACTGTTTTTT	CASSIGTGVEKLFF
TRBV7-9	TRBJ2-7	TRBD2	.	TGTGCCAGCAGCTTCACTAGCGGAACCTACGAGCAGTACTTC	CASSFTSGTYEQYF
TRBV6-5	TRBJ2-7	TRBD2	.	TGTGCCAGCAGCTGGACTAGCGGGAGGAGGGCGCAGTACTTC	CASSWTSGRRAQYF
TRBV6-5	TRBJ1-2	TRBD1	.	TGTGCCAGCAGTTCCGGGACAGGGGGAGGCTATGGCTACACCTTC	CASSSGTGGGYGYTF
TRBV10-1	TRBJ2-1	TRBD2	once	TGCGCCAGCAGTGACCTAGCGGGAGTTTACAATGAGCAGTTCTTC	CASSDLAGVYNEQFF
TRBV27	TRBJ1-1	TRBD1	.	TGTGCCAGCAGTGAACAGGGGAATTATGGAGCTTTCTTT	CASSEQGNYGAFF
TRBV29-1	TRBJ1-2	TRBD1	.	TGCAGCGTTGAACTAACCGGGACAGCCTTTTCCTATGGCTACACCTTC	CSVELTGTAFSYGYTF
TRBV9	TRBJ2-1	.	.	TGTGCCAGCAGCGTAGGAGGTAGCGGATCCAATGAGCAGTTCTTC	CASSVGGSGSNEQFF
TRBV30	TRBJ2-5	.	.	TGTGCCTGGACCAGGGACTTAAAAGAGACCCAGTACTTC	CAWTRDLKETQYF
TRBV7-2	TRBJ1-4	.	.	TGTGCCAGCAGCTTAGGGCGGCAAGTTAATGAAAAACTGTTTTTT	CASSLGRQVNEKLFF
TRBV6-5	TRBJ2-7	TRBD1	.	TGTGCCAGCAGTATTGGACAGGGCGAGCAGTACTTC	CASSIGQGEQYF
TRBV2	TRBJ1-1	.	.	TGTGCCAGCAGTGAGGGACTTTACACTGAAGCTTTCTTT	CASSEGLYTEAFF
TRBV7-9	TRBJ2-6	.	few	TGTGCCAGCAGCCTAGACATCTCTGGGGCCAACGTCCTGACTTTC	CASSLDISGANVLTF
TRBV10-3	TRBJ1-1	TRBD1	once	TGTGCCATCAGTAAAGGACAGGGAGGAGGAACTGAAGCTTTCTTT	CAISKGQGGGTEAFF
TRBV9	TRBJ2-1	.	.	TGTGCCAGCAGGGCCGGCCAGGACAATGAGCAGTTCTTC	CASRAGQDNEQFF
TRBV5-4	TRBJ1-2	TRBD1	.	TGTGCCAGCAGCCCGGGACAGCCTATCGAATTGAGTGGCTACACCTTC	CASSPGQPIELSGYTF
TRBV29-1	TRBJ1-3	.	.	TGCAGCGCACATATGTACTCTGGAAACACCATATATTTT	CSAHMYSGNTIYF
TRBV6-1	TRBJ2-1	.	.	TGTGCCAGCAGTGTACGGTCGCTGGTCAGGGAGGTGGACAATGAGCAGTTCTTC	CASSVRSLVREVDNEQFF
TRBV4-2	TRBJ2-2	.	.	TGTGCCAGCAGCCAAGATCTAGCCGGGGAGCTGTTTTTT	CASSQDLAGELFF
TRBV4-1	TRBJ2-1	TRBD2	.	TGCGCCAGCAGCTTGCTAGCGGGGAGCTCCTACAATGAGCAGTTCTTC	CASSLLAGSSYNEQFF
TRBV7-9	TRBJ1-2	.	.	TGTGCCAGCAGCCGAGCGGGCTATGGCTACACCTTC	CASSRAGYGYTF
TRBV6-1	TRBJ2-1	.	.	TGTGCCAGCAGAGACTACCACCCAAGCAATGAGCAGTTCTTC	CASRDYHPSNEQFF
TRBV6-1	TRBJ2-5	TRBD1	.	TGTGCCAGCAGTGAACCGTGGGACAGGGTAGAGACCCAGTACTTC	CASSEPWDRVETQYF
TRBV6-5	TRBJ1-1	.	.	TGTGCCAGCAGTAACGAGAAGGAAGCTTTCTTT	CASSNEKEAFF
TRBV5-1	TRBJ2-7	.	.	TGCGCCAGCAGCTTGTACAGCTCCTACGAGCAGTACTTC	CASSLYSSYEQYF
TRBV10-3	TRBJ1-3	.	few	TGTGCCATCAGTGAGTCCGGGGACTCTGGAAACACCATATATTTT	CAISESGDSGNTIYF
TRBV9	TRBJ2-1	TRBD2	.	TGTGCCAGCAGCGTATTGGGGACTAGCGGGAATGAGCAGTTCTTC	CASSVLGTSGNEQFF
TRBV5-3	TRBJ2-7	.	.	TGTGCCAGAAGCTCTAGCTCCTACGAGCAGTACTTC	CARSSSSYEQYF
TRBV9	TRBJ1-2	.	.	TGTGCCAGCAGCGTATTAGAAGGGAGGGATCAAGGCTACACCTTC	CASSVLEGRDQGYTF
TRBV4-1	TRBJ2-5	.	.	TGCGCCAGCAGCCAAGTGTCAGGGTCTAGGACAAAGACCCAGTACTTC	CASSQVSGSRTKTQYF
TRBV7-9	TRBJ2-1	TRBD2	.	TGTGCCAGCAGCTTTTCGGGACTAGTTTTCTACAATGAGCAGTTCTTC	CASSFSGLVFYNEQFF
TRBV5-1	TRBJ2-7	TRBD1	once	TGCGCCAGCAGCTTATCCAGGACAGGGGGCTACGAGCAGTACTTC	CASSLSRTGGYEQYF
TRBV7-3	TRBJ2-7	TRBD1	.	TGTGCCAGCAGCCCTGGACAGGAAGGAGAGCAGTACTTC	CASSPGQEGEQYF
TRBV21-1	TRBJ1-4	.	.	TGTGCCAGCAGCCCTAGGGACAGGGGTGATAAAAAACTGTTTTTT	CASSPRDRGDKKLFF
TRBV6-1	TRBJ2-1	TRBD2	.	TGTGCCAGCACCCCTCTAGCGGGGGTCAACAATGAGCAGTTCTTC	CASTPLAGVNNEQFF
TRBV6-1	TRBJ1-1	.	.	TGTGCCAGCAGGGTAGTCAAGGGGGACACTGAAGCTTTCTTT	CASRVVKGDTEAFF
TRBV6-5	TRBJ1-3	.	.	TGTGCCAGCAGTTACTCAGAGAGCTCTGGAAACACCATATATTTT	CASSYSESSGNTIYF
TRBV29-1	TRBJ2-3	.	.	TGCAGCGTTGAGGGCAGCACAGATACGCAGTATTTT	CSVEGSTDTQYF
TRBV2	TRBJ2-2	.	.	TGTGCCAGCAGTGAAACAGTTGTCACCGGGGAGCTGTTTTTT	CASSETVVTGELFF
TRBV5-1	TRBJ1-1	.	.	TGCGCCAGCAGCTTGTACGGGACTGAAGCTTTCTTT	CASSLYGTEAFF
TRBV9	TRBJ1-2	TRBD1	once	TGTGCCAGCAGCACCGCGAGGACAGGGGGTTGGGGCTACACCTTC	CASSTARTGGWGYTF
TRBV19	TRBJ2-3	TRBD1	.	TGTGCCAGTAGTGCTCTTCGGGGACAGGCCGCAGATACGCAGTATTTT	CASSALRGQAADTQYF
TRBV10-2	TRBJ1-2	.	few	TGCGCCAGCACCCCCGGGACATCCTATGGCTACACCTTC	CASTPGTSYGYTF
TRBV9	TRBJ1-2	.	.	TGTGCCAGCAGTACAGATTCCTATGGCTACACCTTC	CASSTDSYGYTF
TRBV27	TRBJ2-7	TRBD1	.	TGTGCCAGCACTGGACAGGCCTCCTACGAGCAGTACTTC	CASTGQASYEQYF
TRBV5-6	TRBJ2-5	TRBD2	.	TGTGCCAGCAGCGGACTAGCGGGAGAGACCCAGTACTTC	CASSGLAGETQYF
TRBV5-1	TRBJ2-7	TRBD2	.	TGCGCCAGCAGCTCACAGACTAGCGGGAACTACGAGCAGTACTTC	CASSSQTSGNYEQYF
TRBV5-1	TRBJ1-1	.	.	TGCGCCAGCAGCTTGTTAGGTACAGCTCAAGCTTTCTTT	CASSLLGTAQAFF
TRBV9	TRBJ1-1	TRBD1	.	TGTGCCAGCAGCGATACAGGGGTTAAGACTGAAGCTTTCTTT	CASSDTGVKTEAFF
TRBV29-1	TRBJ1-2	.	.	TGCAGCGCCGGATGGGGGGGGCATTATGGCTACACCTTC	CSAGWGGHYGYTF
TRBV9	TRBJ1-3	TRBD1	.	TGTGCCAGCAGCCCATCAGGGGGCCCGAGCTCTGGAAACACCATATATTTT	CASSPSGGPSSGNTIYF
TRBV10-2	TRBJ1-4	TRBD1	.	TGCGCCAGCAGTGATAGACAGGGGCTTTTTGAAAAACTGTTTTTT	CASSDRQGLFEKLFF
TRBV2	TRBJ2-7	.	.	TGTGCCAGCAGTGAAGCGACTAGACCGTACGAGCAGTACTTC	CASSEATRPYEQYF
TRBV7-9	TRBJ1-1	.	.	TGTGCCAGCAGCTTAGCCAGGGGCACTGAAGCTTTCTTT	CASSLARGTEAFF
TRBV11-2	TRBJ2-5	.	.	TGTGCCAGCAGCCAGGACACAGAGACCCAGTACTTC	CASSQDTETQYF
TRBV30	TRBJ1-2	TRBD1	.	TGTGCCTTCTTAGACAGGGACTATGGCTACACCTTC	CAFLDRDYGYTF
TRBV10-2	TRBJ2-1	.	.	TGCGCCAGCAGTGTAGAAGCGGTCAATGAGCAGTTCTTC	CASSVEAVNEQFF